This paragraph covers one TCR beta chain sequence. Its antigen is currently unknown. Trimming pared 3 bases from V and 0 bases from J, leaving 21 bases between. The CDR3 consists of 18 residues. Germline assignment: CDR1 DFQATT and CDR2 SNEGSKA (reference sequence). This sample was included in a study of T cell repertoires in cytomegalovirus infection. Whole-study context: CMV epitopes used comprised recently identified HLA-C-restricted ones and well-studied HLA-B-restricted ones. The public TCR beta signatures pointed to both CMV infection and matching HLA type.

Whole-study findings and limits: Dominant in the ex vivo response were TCR beta clonotypes restricted by HLA-C and specific for CMV. Cumulative public TCR beta family frequency identified carriers of CMV plus the relevant HLA.

TCRdb independently ran MiXCR on the reads; one entry per CDR3 protein. The data show about 280,000 distinct CDR3 sequences, roughly 21% seen once. The sequence was collected from a human donor in good health (CMV status not recorded). Some clones in this sample may be carry-over from other donors' samples. This sample comprised cultured PBMCs, obtained from culture after CMV antigen stimulation. The chain recombines TRBV20-1 with TRBJ2-1; the D gene is possibly TRBD2 (6 bases). CDR3 residues: CSASVGLGSKSSYNEQFF. The DNA for the CDR3 is TGCAGTGCTAGTGTGGGACTGGGCTCTAAAAGCTCCTACAATGAGCAGTTCTTC.